The rows below give T cell receptor beta chains drawn from one sample of a study of blood T cell repertoires in COVID-19. Sequencing used immunoSEQ multiplex PCR; TCRdb keeps in-frame clones, though not all of them. The sample lists 130,000 to 150,000 clones, roughly 84% seen once, with roughly 6.2% in the top ten. Sequencing used PBMCs or T cells enriched from blood (not recorded which). These receptors were collected from a woman in her 50s who had been exposed to COVID-19. Both conserved end residues are part of each CDR3. D genes are given only for firm matches. Only some rows state a clone size, as once, few, many or a class for expanded clones.

cdr3_aa cdr3_nt cdr3_length j_call clone_size d_call v_call
CASSFRGDSYNEQFF TGTGCCAGCAGCTTCAGGGGGGACTCTTACAATGAGCAGTTCTTC 15 TRBJ2-1 - - TRBV9
CASSEARTSGGWETQYF TGTGCCAGCAGTGAAGCCCGGACTAGCGGGGGGTGGGAGACCCAGTACTTC 17 TRBJ2-5 - TRBD2 TRBV2
CASARGGQDSPLHF TGTGCTAGTGCCCGGGGGGGCCAGGATTCACCCCTCCACTTT 14 TRBJ1-6 - - TRBV12-5
CASWMGAGTVTEAFF TGTGCCAGTTGGATGGGAGCCGGGACAGTCACTGAAGCTTTCTTT 15 TRBJ1-1 once TRBD1 TRBV7-2
CASSVGEVVNTEAFF TGTGCCAGCAGCGTAGGAGAGGTAGTGAACACTGAAGCTTTCTTT 15 TRBJ1-1 - - TRBV9
CASRLVGPGQYNEQFF TGTGCAAGTCGCTTAGTAGGCCCGGGACAGTACAATGAGCAGTTCTTC 16 TRBJ2-1 - - TRBV12-2
CASSPGLEYEQYF TGCGCCAGCAGCCCGGGACTAGAGTACGAGCAGTACTTC 13 TRBJ2-7 - TRBD2 TRBV4-1
CASGVSRAGGELFF TGTGCCAGCGGGGTTTCGAGGGCCGGCGGGGAGCTGTTTTTT 14 TRBJ2-2 - - TRBV11-3
CSASSGDGGTQYF TGCAGTGCTAGTTCCGGGGACGGGGGGACCCAGTACTTC 13 TRBJ2-5 medium-sized - TRBV20-1
CAGWSYEQYF TGTGCCGGCTGGAGCTACGAGCAGTACTTC 10 TRBJ2-7 few - TRBV30
CASGSLGVTEAFF TGTGCTAGTGGTTCTCTAGGGGTTACTGAAGCTTTCTTT 13 TRBJ1-1 once - TRBV12-5
CASSPRVAGSRDTIYF TGTGCCAGTAGTCCCCGAGTCGCGGGGTCGAGAGACACCATATATTTT 16 TRBJ1-3 once - TRBV19